These 22 T cell receptor beta chains originate from one sample sequenced in a study of early T cells in non-severe SARS-CoV-2 infection. TCRdb processed the 5' RACE reads anew with MiXCR; each CDR3 protein has one entry. The table has 25,000 to 35,000 distinct CDR3 sequences, 3.9% seen once. Sequencing was carried out using whole blood. The origin of the receptors is an adult who was a healthcare worker with PCR-confirmed SARS-CoV-2 infection or an uninfected control (not recorded which).

This clonotype occurred many times. The chain employs TRBV7-6 and TRBJ2-3; 11 bases map to TRBD2. V lost 5 bases to trimming and J lost 0 bases; unmatched junction nucleotides: 7. Per the germline V gene, CDR1 is SGHVS and CDR2 is FNYEAQ. The CDR3 loop spans 17 amino acids. The CDR3 DNA sequence: TGTGCCAGCAGCCTCGGGACTAGCGGAATAAGCACAGATACGCAGTATTTT. It encodes CASSLGTSGISTDTQYF.

This clonotype was detected ten times or more. The chain combines TRBV12-3 or TRBV12-4 with TRBJ2-3; D call uncertain. V was shortened by 6 bases and J by 4 bases, with 14 bases between the two germline ends. The CDR3 length is 14 residues. In DNA, the CDR3 is TGTGCCAGCAGGATTACCTCTTACCCAGATACGCAGTATTTT. This codes for CASRITSYPDTQYF.

The table lists this clonotype with many counts. CDR3 sequence (DNA): TGTGCCAGCAGTCGCCGGACAGGGAGATATAGCAATCAGCCCCAGCATTTT. Its translation is CASSRRTGRYSNQPQHF. The chain joins TRBV6-5 to TRBJ1-5; 8 bases are shared with TRBD1. Germline loops: CDR1 MNHEY, CDR2 SVGAGI. The CDR3 is 17 amino acids. V shed 5 bases and J 0 bases; nucleotides not matched to a gene: 9.

The J gene is TRBJ2-5, the V gene TRBV7-9; D gene uncertain. CDR3 length equals 15 residues. Per germline, CDR1 SEHNR and CDR2 FQNEAQ (reference sequence). V lost 6 bases, J lost 4 bases, and 18 bases lay in between. CDR3 in amino acids: CASSLSLSGAETQYF. In DNA, the CDR3 is TGTGCCAGCAGTCTCTCCCTGTCCGGAGCAGAGACCCAGTACTTC.

This clonotype came up many times. The chain combines TRBV15 with TRBJ1-3; 7 bases agree with TRBD1. The V and J ends lost 0 bases and 4 bases, in that order; junction bases with no gene match: 9. The germline gives CDR1 LNHNV, CDR2 YYDKDF (reference sequence). The CDR3 covers 17 residues. The CDR3 DNA follows: TGTGCCACCAGCAGAGATTTGGGACAGACGAGCGGAAACACCATATATTTT. Protein product: CATSRDLGQTSGNTIYF. The full variable domain, its missing parts supplied by reference TRBV15 and TRBJ1-3, is DAMVIQNPRYQVTQFGKPVTLSCSQTLNHNVMYWYQQKSSQAPKLLFHYYDKDFNNEADTPDNFQSRRPNTSFCFLDIRSPGLGDTAMYLCATSRDLGQTSGNTIYFGEGSWLTVV.

This rearrangement joins TRBV7-2 to TRBJ2-3, with 11 bases lining up with TRBD2. J lost 5 bases, V lost 4 bases, and 5 bases had no gene match. The CDR3 has 15 amino acids. Germline V gene sequence: CDR1 SGHTA, CDR2 FQGNSA. CDR3 region: CASSSLAGAGDTQYF. In DNA form, the CDR3 reads TGTGCCAGCAGCTCACTAGCGGGGGCGGGAGATACGCAGTATTTT.

This clonotype was detected ten times or more. V usage is TRBV9 and J usage is TRBJ2-3; the D gene is possibly TRBD2 (6 bases). V lost 0 bases, J lost 0 bases, and 8 bases lay in between. CDR1 is SGDLS, CDR2 YYNGEE, per germline. The CDR3 runs 15 residues. The CDR3 reads CASSVVGLSTDTQYF. The CDR3 bases are TGTGCCAGCAGCGTAGTGGGACTCAGCACAGATACGCAGTATTTT.

This clonotype was recorded at least ten times. This chain uses TRBV29-1 with TRBJ2-7; TRBD1 aligns across 10 bases. Germline CDR1 is SQVTM and CDR2 is ANQGSEA. This CDR3 has 13 amino acids. The junction had 1 base not matched to a gene; V was cut back by 2 bases and J by 3 bases. The CDR3 sequence: CSVERTGGYEQYF. The CDR3 DNA reads TGCAGCGTTGAACGGACAGGGGGCTACGAGCAGTACTTC.

This clonotype was recorded many times. J is TRBJ2-3 and V is TRBV11-2; 7 bases are a match to TRBD1. Germline lookup yields CDR1 SGHAT and CDR2 FQNNGV. The CDR3 is 17 amino acids. After removal of 3 bases from V and 4 bases from J, the junction contained 13 bases not matched to a gene. The DNA of the CDR3 is TGTGCCAGCAGCTTCGGGTCGAAGGGGGCTGGCGCAGATACGCAGTATTTT. Protein: CASSFGSKGAGADTQYF.

At least ten counts were recorded for this clonotype. This sequence joins TRBV11-1 and TRBJ2-1; D might be TRBD1 (5 bases). The CDR3 extends over 13 amino acids. Germline values: CDR1 SGHAT, CDR2 FQDESV (reference sequence). Trimming removed 6 bases from V and 15 bases from J, with 21 bases in between. Here the CDR3 reads CASRASQDKSLFF. The CDR3 DNA reads as TGTGCCAGCAGGGCCTCGCAGGACAAGAGTTTGTTCTTC.

This clonotype has just a few counts. This chain links TRBV10-3 with TRBJ2-7; unclear D gene. The CDR3 has 15 amino acids. V dropped 0 bases and J dropped 7 bases, with 16 bases sitting between them. The germline gives CDR1 ENHRY, CDR2 SYGVKD. As DNA, the CDR3 is TGTGCCATCAGTGAGTCGCAGACCGCCCTGGGGGAGCAGTACTTC. Its protein is CAISESQTALGEQYF.

The rearrangement uses TRBV7-9 and TRBJ2-7; 10 bases are shared with TRBD1. Looked up from germline, CDR1 is SEHNR and CDR2 is FQNEAQ (reference sequence). The CDR3 covers 20 residues. V lost 5 bases, J lost 4 bases, and 23 bases stayed unmatched. CDR3 coding DNA: TGTGCCAGCAGCCGCGTACTGACAGGGGGCCGGGATCCGGGAGAGTACGAGCAGTACTTC. Translated: CASSRVLTGGRDPGEYEQYF.

This clonotype occurred many times. This chain uses TRBV3-1 with TRBJ2-2; TRBD1 matches 7 bases. Germline V gives CDR1 LGHDT, CDR2 YNNKEL (reference sequence). The V segment lost 2 bases and the J segment 0 bases; nucleotides outside the gene matches: 3. The CDR3 has 16 residues. Here the CDR3 reads CASSQYQGANTGELFF. The CDR3 nucleotides read TGTGCCAGCAGCCAATACCAGGGGGCGAACACCGGGGAGCTGTTTTTT.

This clonotype was seen a handful of times. The rearrangement uses TRBV4-1 and TRBJ2-5, with 13 bases lining up with TRBD2. Unmatched junction bases numbered 6, after V lost 3 bases and J lost 5 bases. Per the germline V gene, CDR1 is MGHRA and CDR2 is YSYEKL. This CDR3 is built from 16 residues. This chain's CDR3 is CASSHVGLAGVETQYF. The CDR3 DNA reads as TGCGCCAGCAGCCACGTCGGACTAGCGGGAGTTGAGACCCAGTACTTC.

This clonotype is medium-sized. The chain combines TRBV4-3 with TRBJ2-7; D gene unclear. Germline lookup yields CDR1 LGHNA and CDR2 YSLEER. Trimming took 0 bases from V and 0 from J, leaving 9 bases between them. The CDR3 is 15 residues long. CDR3 protein: CASSQEEASSYEQYF. The CDR3 nucleotides read TGCGCCAGCAGCCAAGAAGAGGCCAGCTCCTACGAGCAGTACTTC.

This clonotype came up many times. The V gene is TRBV5-5, the J gene TRBJ2-3; 7 bases map to TRBD1. The J segment lost 2 bases and the V segment lost 0 bases, leaving 6 bases of the junction unmatched. Germline V CDR1 and CDR2: SGHKS, YYEKEE (reference sequence). CDR3 length: 16 residues. CDR3 loop: CASSLGGTAATDTQYF. In DNA, the CDR3 is TGTGCCAGCAGCTTGGGAGGGACAGCAGCCACAGATACGCAGTATTTT.

There are many counts of this clonotype. CDR3 residues: CSAPSRDATYNEQFF. In DNA form, the CDR3 reads TGCAGTGCTCCCAGCCGGGACGCTACCTACAATGAGCAGTTCTTC. The rearrangement joins TRBV20-1 to TRBJ2-1; perhaps D is TRBD1 or TRBD2 (5 bases each). Germline V gene data show CDR1 as DFQATT and CDR2 as SNEGSKA (reference sequence). V was cut by 5 bases and J by 2 bases, with 16 bases left in between. This CDR3 comprises 15 residues.

This clonotype was recorded at least ten times. This chain uses TRBV10-3 with TRBJ2-7; 11 bases match TRBD1. The CDR3 has 17 residues. V lost 8 bases to trimming and J lost 0 bases; unmatched junction nucleotides: 12. Germline values: CDR1 ENHRY, CDR2 SYGVKD. Here the CDR3 reads CAIRKGQGASSSYEQYF. CDR3 sequence (DNA): TGTGCCATCCGGAAAGGACAGGGGGCGAGTTCCTCCTACGAGCAGTACTTC.

This clonotype was seen many times. The chain combines TRBV29-1 with TRBJ2-3; 8 bases align to TRBD2. From germline, CDR1 is SQVTM and CDR2 ANQGSEA. V lost 7 bases to trimming and J lost 3 bases; unmatched junction nucleotides: 12. The CDR3 totals 15 residues. CDR3 residues: CSATPLRGATDTQYF. DNA of the CDR3: TGCAGCGCCACCCCCTTGCGGGGGGCTACAGATACGCAGTATTTT.

This clonotype was counted many times. V usage is TRBV2 and J usage is TRBJ2-1; 10 bases match TRBD1. Germline loops: CDR1 SNHLY, CDR2 FYNNEI. V was clipped by 3 bases and J by 10 bases; unmatched bases: 9. The CDR3 sequence is 15 residues long. The DNA of the CDR3 is TGTGCCAGCAGTGATCCGGGACAGGGGATCGGGGAGCAGTTCTTC. Protein sequence: CASSDPGQGIGEQFF.

This clonotype was recorded a few times. The V call is TRBV7-2, the J call TRBJ2-3; 8 nucleotides agree with TRBD2. V shed 3 bases, J shed 3 bases, and the junction held 2 bases outside the gene matches. Per germline, CDR1 SGHTA and CDR2 FQGNSA. CDR3 size: 14 residues. This CDR3 is CASSLGLGTDTQYF. The CDR3 DNA sequence: TGTGCCAGCAGCTTGGGACTAGGAACAGATACGCAGTATTTT.

There are many counts of this clonotype. This chain links TRBV14 with TRBJ1-2; D ambiguous. CDR3 size: 13 residues. The germline V gene encodes CDR1 SGHDN and CDR2 FVKESK. Trimming pared 0 bases from V and 4 bases from J, leaving 6 bases between. CDR3 in amino acids: CASSQDRGYGYTF. CDR3 in DNA: TGTGCCAGCAGCCAAGACCGGGGCTATGGCTACACCTTC.